A selection of T cell receptor beta chains follows, all from one sample in a study of blood T cell repertoires in COVID-19. The table came from immunoSEQ multiplex PCR; TCRdb's copy has only in-frame clones and leaves some out. The sample lists approximately 270,000 clones; over 75% were seen once. The sequenced sample consisted of PBMCs or T cells enriched from blood (not recorded which). The receptors derive from a woman aged 50 to 60 who had recovered from COVID-19. The CDR3 runs from the conserved cysteine through the conserved F or W. The D gene is left open where the match is weak. Size tells how often a clone was seen (once, few, many) or the class of an expanded clone, and some rows leave it out.

V	D	size	J	CDR3	DNA
TRBV28	-	-	TRBJ2-7	CASRVNSQGSYEQYF	TGTGCCAGCAGGGTAAATAGTCAGGGCTCCTACGAGCAGTACTTC
TRBV6-5	-	-	TRBJ1-2	CASSSNRYGYTF	TGTGCCAGCAGTTCGAACAGATATGGCTACACCTTC
TRBV9	-	-	TRBJ1-4	CASSVGRPTNEKLFF	TGTGCCAGCAGCGTAGGGAGGCCAACTAATGAAAAACTGTTTTTT
TRBV11-2	-	-	TRBJ2-7	CASSHDAAATYEQYF	TGTGCCAGCAGCCACGACGCGGCAGCCACCTACGAGCAGTACTTC
TRBV6-5	-	-	TRBJ1-4	CASSRGYEKLFF	TGTGCCAGCAGTCGCGGGTATGAAAAACTGTTTTTT
TRBV2	TRBD1	-	TRBJ1-2	CASQNPGTGALF	TGTGCCAGCCAGAACCCGGGGACAGGGGCCCTCTTC
TRBV14	-	-	TRBJ1-3	CASSQAGNSGNTIYF	TGTGCCAGCAGCCAGGCGGGAAACTCTGGAAACACCATATATTTT
TRBV25-1	TRBD1	-	TRBJ2-7	CASSANRQGTYEQYF	TGTGCCAGCAGTGCAAACCGACAGGGGACCTACGAGCAGTACTTC
TRBV2	-	-	TRBJ1-1	CAHSQGNTEAFF	TGTGCTCACAGTCAGGGGAACACTGAAGCTTTCTTT
TRBV15	-	-	TRBJ1-3	CATSTTGISGNTIYF	TGTGCCACCAGCACCACCGGGATCTCTGGAAACACCATATATTTT
TRBV7-2	TRBD1	-	TRBJ1-5	CASRMTGMSNQPQHF	TGTGCCAGCAGAATGACAGGGATGAGCAATCAGCCCCAGCATTTT
TRBV19	-	-	TRBJ2-1	CASSTGAVFVSSYNEQFF	TGTGCCAGTAGTACGGGAGCGGTCTTCGTTAGCTCCTACAATGAGCAGTTCTTC
TRBV5-4	TRBD2	-	TRBJ2-1	CASSFAAGVSNEQFF	TGTGCCAGCAGCTTCGCAGCGGGAGTGAGCAATGAGCAGTTCTTC
TRBV25-1	TRBD2	-	TRBJ2-7	CASSGSRRVAGYEQYF	TGTGCCAGCAGTGGGTCCCGGAGGGTAGCGGGCTACGAGCAGTACTTC
TRBV12-2	-	-	TRBJ1-2	CASRRSQVNYGYTF	TGTGCAAGTCGAAGAAGCCAGGTGAACTATGGCTACACCTTC
TRBV19	-	-	TRBJ1-3	CASSISTAGGSGNTIYF	TGTGCCAGTAGTATCTCCACCGCCGGAGGCTCTGGAAACACCATATATTTT
TRBV28	-	-	TRBJ1-6	CASSLPARQTYNSPLHF	TGTGCCAGCAGTCTCCCGGCGCGACAGACGTATAATTCACCCCTCCACTTT
TRBV7-9	-	-	TRBJ2-2	CASSLGGTNTGELFF	TGTGCCAGCAGCTTAGGTGGCACCAACACCGGGGAGCTGTTTTTT
TRBV18	-	-	TRBJ1-5	CASSPRTALNSNQPQHF	TGTGCCAGCTCACCAAGAACAGCTTTAAATAGCAATCAGCCCCAGCATTTT
TRBV19	TRBD2	-	TRBJ2-1	CASSRVREGPEQFF	TGTGCCAGTAGTAGGGTGCGGGAGGGCCCTGAGCAGTTCTTC
TRBV28	TRBD1	-	TRBJ2-7	CASSTGTGYEQYF	TGTGCCAGCAGTACCGGGACAGGCTACGAGCAGTACTTC
TRBV3-1/TRBV3-2	-	-	TRBJ2-1	CASSQDFTAYNEQFF	TGTGCCAGCAGCCAAGATTTCACAGCCTACAATGAGCAGTTCTTC
TRBV7-7	TRBD2	-	TRBJ2-2	CASSLVGGLLNTGELFF	TGTGCTAGCAGCTTAGTTGGGGGACTACTGAACACCGGGGAGCTGTTTTTT
TRBV6-6	-	-	TRBJ1-5	CASSLGQSNQPQHF	TGTGCCAGCAGCCTGGGACAATCCAATCAGCCCCAGCATTTT
TRBV19	TRBD1	-	TRBJ2-5	CASAVTGQGAETQYF	TGTGCCAGTGCTGTAACGGGACAGGGAGCAGAGACCCAGTACTTC
TRBV28	-	-	TRBJ2-1	CASKTGYVNEQFF	TGTGCCAGCAAAACAGGGTATGTAAATGAGCAGTTCTTC
TRBV4-1	TRBD2	-	TRBJ2-7	CASSQVGAGGAEQYF	TGCGCCAGCAGCCAAGTTGGCGCGGGAGGCGCCGAGCAGTACTTC
TRBV3-1/TRBV3-2	-	-	TRBJ2-5	CASSPYGETQYF	TGTGCCAGCAGTCCTTACGGGGAGACCCAGTACTTC
TRBV6-5	-	-	TRBJ2-1	CASNRDMVYNEQFF	TGTGCCAGCAATAGGGACATGGTTTATAATGAGCAGTTCTTC
TRBV9	-	-	TRBJ2-2	CASSVAGSDTGELFF	TGTGCCAGCAGCGTAGCGGGTTCAGACACCGGGGAGCTGTTTTTT
TRBV2	-	-	TRBJ1-5	CASNRNGNNQPQHF	TGTGCCAGCAATCGGAACGGGAATAATCAGCCCCAGCATTTT
TRBV5-1	-	-	TRBJ2-7	CASSLAGRSYEQYF	TGCGCCAGCAGCTTGGCAGGGCGCTCCTACGAGCAGTACTTC
TRBV7-9	-	-	TRBJ2-1	CASSKRGGNSYNEQFF	TGTGCCAGCAGCAAAAGGGGGGGGAACTCCTACAATGAGCAGTTCTTC
TRBV5-1	-	-	TRBJ2-7	CASSLTASYEQYF	TGCGCCAGCAGCTTGACAGCCTCCTACGAGCAGTACTTC
TRBV25-1	TRBD2	-	TRBJ2-1	CAIGRGNEQFF	TGTGCCATCGGGAGGGGAAATGAGCAGTTCTTC
TRBV14	-	-	TRBJ2-3	CASSQERRDRPSTDTQYF	TGTGCCAGCAGCCAAGAGAGGAGGGACAGACCTAGCACAGATACGCAGTATTTT
TRBV28	-	-	TRBJ1-5	CATLPRSYNQPQHF	TGTGCCACCCTACCGAGGAGCTACAATCAGCCCCAGCATTTT
TRBV7-2	TRBD2	-	TRBJ2-1	CASSLAWGEGFF	TGTGCCAGCAGCTTAGCGTGGGGGGAGGGGTTCTTC
TRBV28	-	-	TRBJ1-2	CASSLGGANYGYTF	TGTGCCAGCAGTTTAGGGGGGGCGAACTATGGCTACACCTTC
TRBV5-8	-	-	TRBJ2-7	CASSLAVEQYF	TGTGCCAGCAGCTTGGCGGTCGAGCAGTACTTC
TRBV5-1	-	-	TRBJ1-5	CASSLGGGDQPQHF	TGCGCCAGCAGCTTGGGAGGAGGGGATCAGCCCCAGCATTTT
TRBV2	TRBD2	-	TRBJ2-2	CASAPGLGATGELFF	TGTGCCAGCGCCCCGGGACTAGGAGCGACCGGGGAGCTGTTTTTT
TRBV19	-	once	TRBJ1-1	CASSLGLNTEAFF	TGTGCCAGTAGTCTTGGACTTAACACTGAAGCTTTCTTT
TRBV5-1	TRBD2	once	TRBJ2-6	CASSLAPDGREVLTF	TGCGCCAGCAGCTTGGCGCCGGACGGGAGGGAGGTCCTGACTTTC
TRBV5-1	-	-	TRBJ2-7	CASSLAAGLGSYEQYF	TGCGCCAGCAGCTTGGCCGCGGGGCTAGGGTCCTACGAGCAGTACTTC
TRBV28	-	-	TRBJ1-4	CASGVGAFNEKLFF	TGTGCCAGCGGGGTGGGAGCTTTTAATGAAAAACTGTTTTTT
TRBV7-8	-	-	TRBJ2-3	CASSLNGPGISTDTQYF	TGTGCCAGCAGCTTAAACGGGCCAGGGATTAGCACAGATACGCAGTATTTT
TRBV9	TRBD2	-	TRBJ2-3	CASSRSGSVSDTQYF	TGTGCCAGCAGCCGGAGCGGGAGTGTGTCAGATACGCAGTATTTT